These T cell receptor beta chains were read from a single sample in a study of T cells in Graves' hyperthyroidism and ophthalmopathy. From the multiplex PCR reads, TCRdb called clonotypes with MiXCR, one entry per CDR3 protein. The profile covers some 510,000 distinct CDR3 sequences, with less than 25% appearing a single time and about 25% taken by the ten largest. Material for sequencing was blood. The source is a young man with Graves' hyperthyroidism. CDR3s include the opening cysteine and the closing phenylalanine or tryptophan. A D gene is named only where the DNA matches it firmly. Clone size appears in some rows only: once, few, many, or a class for an expanded clone.

size	J	V	D	CDR3	DNA
few	TRBJ2-5	TRBV28	-	CASSLDEGAQETQYF	TGTGCCAGCAGTTTAGATGAGGGAGCCCAAGAGACCCAGTACTTC
many	TRBJ1-1	TRBV12-3/TRBV12-4	-	CASRELNTEAFF	TGTGCCAGCAGGGAATTGAACACTGAAGCTTTCTTT
-	TRBJ2-7	TRBV12-3/TRBV12-4	TRBD2	CASSRGGLAGTYEQYF	TGTGCCAGCAGTCGAGGGGGTCTAGCGGGCACCTACGAGCAGTACTTC
few	TRBJ2-5	TRBV30	TRBD2	CAYQTSGGLRGETQYF	TGTGCCTACCAGACTAGCGGGGGGTTGAGAGGAGAGACCCAGTACTTC
few	TRBJ1-2	TRBV19	-	CASSAIPGPGDGYTF	TGTGCCAGTAGTGCTATACCGGGGCCGGGGGATGGCTACACCTTC
few	TRBJ2-7	TRBV20-1	-	CSASRAPAGEQYF	TGCAGTGCTTCCCGTGCCCCCGCGGGGGAGCAGTACTTC
-	TRBJ1-2	TRBV9	-	CASSVDGQGRNGYTF	TGTGCCAGCAGCGTAGATGGCCAGGGTAGGAATGGCTACACCTTC
-	TRBJ1-1	TRBV25-1	-	CASSEPGRYDTEAFF	TGTGCCAGCAGTGAGCCGGGACGCTATGACACTGAAGCTTTCTTT
many	TRBJ2-7	TRBV29-1	TRBD1	CSGTDRERHEQYF	TGCAGCGGGACGGACAGGGAGAGACACGAGCAGTACTTC
-	TRBJ2-7	TRBV30	-	CAWSVLGLLDSYEQYF	TGTGCCTGGAGTGTACTGGGGCTCCTAGACTCCTACGAGCAGTACTTC
many	TRBJ1-2	TRBV12-5	-	CASGYTNYGYTF	TGTGCTAGTGGCTACACCAACTATGGCTACACCTTC
-	TRBJ2-5	TRBV3-1	-	CASSPNPTGDGYQETQYF	TGTGCCAGCAGCCCTAATCCCACGGGCGACGGATACCAAGAGACCCAGTACTTC
many	TRBJ1-2	TRBV6-2/TRBV6-3	-	CASRAVTTGNYGYTF	TGTGCCAGCAGAGCGGTCACAACAGGGAACTATGGCTACACCTTC
many	TRBJ1-1	TRBV6-1	-	CASKAPNTEAFF	TGTGCCAGCAAAGCACCGAACACTGAAGCTTTCTTT
-	TRBJ1-2	TRBV10-1	-	CASWPRYGYTF	TGCGCCAGCTGGCCCCGGTATGGCTACACCTTC
many	TRBJ2-7	TRBV2	-	CASSDRGGAYEQYF	TGTGCCAGCAGTGATCGGGGCGGCGCCTACGAGCAGTACTTC
many	TRBJ2-7	TRBV5-1	-	CASSLTRHEQYF	TGCGCCAGCAGCTTGACGAGGCACGAGCAGTACTTC
many	TRBJ1-1	TRBV6-1	-	CASGQSMNTEAFF	TGTGCCAGCGGTCAGAGCATGAACACTGAAGCTTTCTTT
-	TRBJ2-7	TRBV3-1	-	CASAYSGGSYEQYF	TGTGCCAGCGCCTATTCAGGGGGGAGCTACGAGCAGTACTTC
-	TRBJ2-5	TRBV6-1	-	CASRVVGGGETQYF	TGTGCCAGCAGGGTGGTCGGGGGAGGAGAGACCCAGTACTTC
-	TRBJ2-7	TRBV7-8	-	CASSSLQGGPYEQYF	TGTGCCAGCAGCTCGCTCCAGGGGGGCCCCTACGAGCAGTACTTC
many	TRBJ2-5	TRBV12-3/TRBV12-4	-	CASSSTEEPPGTQYF	TGTGCCAGCAGTTCGACAGAGGAGCCCCCAGGAACCCAGTACTTC
many	TRBJ1-3	TRBV30	TRBD1	CAWSWTGTGTIYF	TGTGCCTGGAGCTGGACAGGGACTGGCACCATATATTTT
few	TRBJ1-1	TRBV5-1	-	CASSLRRGAMNTEAFF	TGCGCCAGCAGCCTACGGAGGGGGGCCATGAACACTGAAGCTTTCTTT
many	TRBJ1-2	TRBV30	TRBD1	CAWRATGRNGYTF	TGTGCCTGGAGGGCGACAGGGAGGAACGGCTACACCTTC
many	TRBJ1-2	TRBV6-5	TRBD1	CASRLGQGIYGYTF	TGTGCCAGCAGACTGGGACAGGGTATCTATGGCTACACCTTC
many	TRBJ1-1	TRBV7-8	-	CASLKGVNTEAFF	TGTGCCAGTCTGAAAGGGGTGAACACTGAAGCTTTCTTT
few	TRBJ2-7	TRBV2	-	CASSLPQGRSYEQYF	TGTGCCAGCAGTCTTCCCCAGGGCCGCTCCTACGAGCAGTACTTC
-	TRBJ1-1	TRBV6-2/TRBV6-3	-	CASSSGATFLNTEAFF	TGTGCCAGCAGCTCCGGGGCAACGTTCTTGAACACTGAAGCTTTCTTT
many	TRBJ2-4	TRBV28	-	CASSLGEAKNIKYF	TGTGCCAGCAGTCTCGGGGAGGCCAAAAACATTAAGTACTTC
many	TRBJ2-2	TRBV12-3/TRBV12-4	-	CASTLRAGPLNTGELFF	TGTGCCAGCACCCTAAGGGCCGGCCCCTTGAACACCGGGGAGCTGTTTTTT
few	TRBJ1-1	TRBV29-1	-	CSVDGGRQAFF	TGCAGCGTTGACGGGGGAAGACAAGCTTTCTTT
many	TRBJ2-7	TRBV12-3/TRBV12-4	TRBD1	CASSTGTVVYEQYF	TGTGCCAGCAGCACCGGGACAGTCGTCTACGAGCAGTACTTC
-	TRBJ1-1	TRBV24-1	-	CATTESGNTEAFF	TGTGCCACCACCGAAAGTGGTAACACTGAAGCTTTCTTT
many	TRBJ1-1	TRBV6-1	-	CASTDNAEAFF	TGTGCCAGCACAGATAACGCTGAAGCTTTCTTT
many	TRBJ2-5	TRBV6-2/TRBV6-3	-	CASSYSIAAAQYF	TGTGCCAGCAGTTACTCGATCGCGGCAGCCCAGTACTTC
-	TRBJ1-1	TRBV18	-	CASSAGQLPGEAFF	TGTGCCAGCTCAGCCGGACAGCTGCCCGGTGAAGCTTTCTTT